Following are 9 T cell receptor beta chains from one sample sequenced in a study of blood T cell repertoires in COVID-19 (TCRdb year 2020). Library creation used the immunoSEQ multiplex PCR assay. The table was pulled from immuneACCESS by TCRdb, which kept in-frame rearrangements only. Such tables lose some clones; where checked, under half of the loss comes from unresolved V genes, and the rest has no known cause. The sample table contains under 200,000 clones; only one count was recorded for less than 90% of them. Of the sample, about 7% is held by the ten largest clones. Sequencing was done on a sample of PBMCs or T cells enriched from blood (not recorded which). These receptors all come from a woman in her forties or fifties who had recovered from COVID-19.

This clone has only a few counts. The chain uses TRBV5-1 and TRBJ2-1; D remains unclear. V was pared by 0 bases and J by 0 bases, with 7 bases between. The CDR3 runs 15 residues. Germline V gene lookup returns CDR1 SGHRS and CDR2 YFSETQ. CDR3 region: CASSLEAGSYNEQFF. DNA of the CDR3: TGCGCCAGCAGCTTGGAGGCAGGCTCCTACAATGAGCAGTTCTTC.

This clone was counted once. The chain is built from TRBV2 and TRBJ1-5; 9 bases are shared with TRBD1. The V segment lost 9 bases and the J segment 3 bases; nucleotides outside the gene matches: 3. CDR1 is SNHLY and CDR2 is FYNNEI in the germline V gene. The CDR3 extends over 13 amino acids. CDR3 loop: CASDRGYNQPQHF. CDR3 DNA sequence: TGTGCCAGTGACAGGGGGTACAATCAGCCCCAGCATTTT. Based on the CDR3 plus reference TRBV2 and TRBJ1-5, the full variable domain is EPEVTQTPSHQVTQMGQEVILRCVPISNHLYFYWYRQILGQKVEFLVSFYNNEISEKSEIFDDQFSVERPDGSNFTLKIRSTKLEDSAMYFCASDRGYNQPQHFGDGTRLSIL.

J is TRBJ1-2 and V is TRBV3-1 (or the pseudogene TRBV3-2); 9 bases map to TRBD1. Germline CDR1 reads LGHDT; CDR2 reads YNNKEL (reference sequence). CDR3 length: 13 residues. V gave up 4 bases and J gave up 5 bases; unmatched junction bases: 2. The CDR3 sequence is CASSPDRGYGYTF. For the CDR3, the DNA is TGTGCCAGCAGCCCAGACAGGGGGTATGGCTACACCTTC.

This chain's CDR3 is CASSPPGGRAYNEQFF. The CDR3 DNA is TGTGCCAGCAGCCCCCCGGGGGGGCGGGCCTACAATGAGCAGTTCTTC. The chain links TRBV3-1 (or the pseudogene TRBV3-2) to TRBJ2-1, with 8 nucleotides matching TRBD2. There are 16 residues in the CDR3. V was pared by 4 bases and J by 2 bases, with 7 bases of the junction left unmatched. Per the germline V gene, CDR1 is LGHDT and CDR2 is YNNKEL (reference sequence).

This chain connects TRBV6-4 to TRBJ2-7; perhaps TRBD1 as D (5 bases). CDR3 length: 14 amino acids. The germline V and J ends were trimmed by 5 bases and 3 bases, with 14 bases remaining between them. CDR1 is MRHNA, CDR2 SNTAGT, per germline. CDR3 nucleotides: TGTGCCAGCAGTCTCTCGACAGTGCGCTACGAGCAGTACTTC. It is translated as CASSLSTVRYEQYF.

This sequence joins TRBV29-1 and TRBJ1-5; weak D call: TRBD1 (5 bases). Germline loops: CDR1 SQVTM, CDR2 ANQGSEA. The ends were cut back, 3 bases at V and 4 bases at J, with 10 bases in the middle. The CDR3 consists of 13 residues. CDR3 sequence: CSVEAGSNQPQHF. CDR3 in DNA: TGCAGCGTTGAGGCAGGGTCAAATCAGCCCCAGCATTTT.

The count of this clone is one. CDR3 in DNA: TGTGCCGTGGCGGGGGGGTACACTGAAGCTTTCTTT. Translated, it gives CAVAGGYTEAFF. The rearrangement joins TRBV28 to TRBJ1-1; tentatively, D is TRBD1 (5 bases). The CDR3 runs 12 residues. Germline CDR1 is MDHEN and CDR2 is SYDVKM. Trimming removed 11 bases at V and 3 bases at J, with 13 bases between. Full variable domain (remainder filled in from reference TRBV28 and TRBJ1-1): DVKVTQSSRYLVKRTGEKVFLECVQDMDHENMFWYRQDPGLGLRLIYFSYDVKMKEKGDIPEGYSVSREKKERFSLILESASTNQTSMYLCAVAGGYTEAFFGQGTRLTVV.

The CDR3 nucleotides are TGTGCCAGCAGCCCTAGCGGGGCCAACACAGATACGCAGTATTTT. It codes for CASSPSGANTDTQYF. The V gene is TRBV7-2, the J gene TRBJ2-3; 9 nucleotides align to TRBD2. The CDR3 is 15 residues long. CDR1 is SGHTA, CDR2 FQGNSA, per germline. Germline trimming cut 5 bases from V and 2 bases from J; bases unmatched to any gene: 5.

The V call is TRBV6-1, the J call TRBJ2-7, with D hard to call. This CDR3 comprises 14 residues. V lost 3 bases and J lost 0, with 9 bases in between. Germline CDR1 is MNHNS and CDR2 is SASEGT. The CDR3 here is CASSDTVNSYEQYF. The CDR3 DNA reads TGTGCCAGCAGTGATACGGTCAACTCCTACGAGCAGTACTTC.